The source of this T cell receptor (beta chain) is a study of cytomegalovirus exposure and HLA in healthy donors (dated 2017 in TCRdb). With respect to the entire study: An earlier analysis of some 620 of the donors reported under 300 Gb of sequence data and 95 million to 140 million unique TCR beta sequences obtained from around 190 million T cells. Roughly 300 gigabases of sequencing data and 80 million or so unique TCR sequences were included in an early release covering 550 to 650 HLA-typed donors. Among the approximately 400 genotyped donors, under 90% belonged to the genetic ancestry cluster associated with self-reported Caucasian donors. The study aimed to test whether cataloging public T cell receptors could reveal signatures of past pathogen exposure. Using immunosequencing, the study profiled T cell repertoires from about 610 subjects and related those repertoires to cytomegalovirus serostatus. Along with the roughly 670-subject first cohort, a separate validation cohort of over a hundred different subjects was used. The study combined high-throughput TCR immunosequencing, statistical association of individual TCRs with disease status, and machine learning to predict cytomegalovirus infection status. A later analysis re-analyzed previously published TCR beta repertoires from 666 donors and added high-resolution HLA genotyping to study TCR occurrence patterns. Rather than drawing on any new phenotypic data, the later analysis identified candidate immune exposures from TCR beta sequences and the way those sequences occurred across donors. To decide whether each TCR beta V gene segment behaved as functional or pseudogenic, an earlier analysis of nearly 600 of the donors relied on high-throughput TCR beta sequencing. Donor age, sex, ethnicity and CMV serostatus were collected together with the repertoire data. A later genetic analysis used genome-wide SNP genotypes for about 65% of the roughly 670 donors, treating that subset as a discovery cohort. Every repertoire in the discovery cohort had been generated on one and the same sequencing platform. Both class I and class II loci were covered by HLA typing, at four-digit resolution. The number of donors typed differed by locus, with roughly 629-640 for A, B, C, DRB1 and DQB1, more than 500 for DQA1, 606 for DPA1, and around 430 for DPB1. Five DR-DQ haplotypes were handled as single units for association and clustering, since linkage in the cohort was strong. On average, roughly 250,000 unique TCR beta nucleotide sequences were sequenced per donor among about 400 genotyped donors of the cohort, with roughly 18% of those sequences being non-productive. Summary of the overall study and its limitations: This cohort had only TCR beta chains sequenced, and the lack of alpha or paired-chain data limited which features could be detected. In a later genetic analysis, fewer N-insertions in productive TCRs were reported among donors in an Asian-associated ancestry cluster than the approximately 670-donor mean. A group of highly shared sequence variants was considered likely to be a technical artifact of the sequencing pipeline. In an earlier analysis of under 600 of the donors, most TCR beta V segments were observed in productive rearrangements about 87% or about 30% of the time, broadly matching IMGT annotations. The only immune exposure information available for the cohort was CMV serostatus. Because counts were too low, approximately 18 rarely observed V segments, including chromosome 9 orphons, were excluded from the earlier analysis of a few hundred of the donors. Sequencing depth was assumed to be roughly uniform across donors in the presence/absence analyses, though that assumption may not hold. According to the authors, the approach could potentially be generalized to other disease states and immunological phenotypes. A later analysis associated about 17,000 TCR beta sequences with specific HLA alleles at a false discovery rate of 0.05. Most TCR sequences were seen in very few donors, while some public TCRs were found in many individuals. A later analysis found that HLA-associated TCR beta chains were more clonally expanded and had lower generation probabilities than equally common non-associated chains. A further reported finding was that TCR beta sequences accurately predicted the HLA-A and HLA-B alleles for most subjects in the first cohort. In vitro tests confirmed that three of the cytomegalovirus-associated TCR beta chains recognize cytomegalovirus antigens. A later genetic analysis associated a missense DCLRE1C variant with V-gene and J-gene trimming of TCR beta chains, and an independent cohort replicated the association. The study gave a list of roughly 150 TCR beta chains associated with cytomegalovirus. According to a later analysis, TCR association rates differed among HLA loci, with DRB1 alleles showing the most associated TCRs and HLA-C alleles showing the fewest. Because HLA typing was missing for some donors at each locus, association tests included only the typed subset. The classifier was reported to diagnose cytomegalovirus status with high specificity and sensitivity in both the original cohort and the validation cohort. In a later analysis, several top co-occurrence clusters were reported to appear linked to parvovirus B19, influenza, CMV and Epstein-Barr virus. Linkage disequilibrium might explain the correlated functional status among segregating V segments, but an unknown experimental factor could not be excluded. Some IMGT-functional V segments, including TRBV6-2 and TRBV6-3, could not be told apart with the 87-base-pair reads, so those segments were excluded. According to a later analysis, most CMV-associated TCR beta chains appeared to be HLA-restricted, and the HLA associations seemed to be driven largely by CMV exposure. Assigning TCR associations to individual alleles was difficult when HLA alleles, especially DR and DQ, strongly co-occurred.

CDR1 LGHNA and CDR2 YSLEER are derived from the germline V gene. The CDR3 runs 15 residues from the cysteine to the phenylalanine. Just the 45-base CDR3 DNA is kept, in frame starting at base 1. The germline ends are 12 bases apart after V is trimmed by 0 bases and J by 4 bases. Libraries came from the immunoSEQ multiplex PCR assay. A mixture of 60 forward primers for TCR Vbeta segments and 13 reverse primers for TCR Jbeta segments was used in the multiplex PCR. Amplification of the CDR3 region of rearranged TCR beta genes was performed with a multiplex PCR assay on genomic DNA. The amplified TCR beta libraries were sequenced on the Illumina HiSeq System as 87-base-pair reads. The authors' analysis ran thus. In a later analysis, some 80 million unique TCR beta chains were counted across the 650 to 700 repertoires, and roughly 10 million of these chains were shared by at least two donors. Raw reads were error-corrected and collapsed into unique sequences by a nearest-neighbor algorithm in which closely related sequences were merged to remove PCR and sequencing errors. Alignment of CDR3 sequences to IMGT reference sequences was used to assign V, D and J gene segments. For a sequence to be retained, at least a six-nucleotide match to both a V gene segment and a J gene segment was required. Rearrangements were called productive when the CDR3 lacked stop codons and stayed in frame with V and J; all others were non-productive. Following IMGT convention, CDR3 was defined as the stretch from the second conserved V-encoded cysteine to the conserved J-encoded phenylalanine. Sequences without an unambiguous match to a single V gene segment were excluded from the earlier analysis of approximately 560 of the donors. An earlier analysis of 450 to 650 of the donors called V segments functional above 56.7% productive rearrangements and segregating when the between-donor standard deviation exceeded 5%. A statistical classification framework was built to diagnose cytomegalovirus status from the catalog of TCR beta chain sequences. In a later analysis, V and J genes were assigned by comparing TCR nucleotide sequences against IMGT/GENE-DB human TR gene sequences. Using the TCRdist pipeline, a later analysis assigned CDR3 sequences along with most-parsimonious VDJ recombination scenarios. In a later analysis, each TCR beta chain was defined by its CDR3 amino acid sequence together with its V-gene family, and reads without a unique V-gene family were excluded. As a way to deal with suspected cross-contamination and a sequencing artifact, a later analysis dropped more than 500 nucleotide sequences that were highly shared and had low generation probability. In a later analysis, a clonal expansion index was calculated for each public chain from normalized within-repertoire ranks of inferred template counts. A later analysis computed generation probabilities with a VDJ recombination model fitted to out-of-frame rearrangements, and checked the results against IGoR. A later analysis scored TCR-TCR, TCR-HLA and TCR-CMV co-occurrence with hypergeometric tests, applying a repertoire-size bias correction to TCR pairs. In a later analysis, false discovery rates were estimated by permuting HLA or CMV assignments 20 times. In a later analysis, co-occurring TCRs were grouped using DBSCAN, with TCRdist sequence similarity added in when clustering inside HLA-allele-positive subsets. Repertoires with fewer than 30,000 or more than 120,000 public chains, plus five repertoires with anomalous nucleotide sharing, were excluded from co-occurrence clustering. TCRdb's version of the immuneACCESS table is confined to in-frame rearrangements and falls short of the full clone set. An unresolved V gene accounts for under half of the shortfall where checked; the remainder is of unknown origin. V, J and clone size are those of that table, while D and trimming were read from the DNA. The sample table shows about 150,000 clones, and 63% are seen once. Jointly, the top ten make up 7% to 8.5% of the sample.

In total, 500 to 700 healthy bone marrow donors made up the cohort. Cohort members were all nominally healthy when sampled, although unrecorded immune exposures were likely present. The donor was CMV seropositive and was included in the group of 250 to 300 seropositive cohort members. Each donor provided a peripheral blood sample, and peripheral blood mononuclear cells were used for TCR beta sequencing. Genomic DNA extraction from the blood cell samples was performed with the Qiagen DNeasy Blood Extraction Kit. To note about this clone: There is no known antigen for this receptor. One base away there is no much larger clone; base qualities are not given.

Sequenced input: PBMCs. The V gene is TRBV4-3 and the J gene is TRBJ1-2, and possibly TRBD1, on 5 matching bases. This receptor was identified in a woman in her sixties in good health and CMV-seropositive. The CDR3 loop reads CASSQERDGLYGYTF. Here is the DNA: TGCGCCAGCAGCCAAGAGCGGGACGGACTCTATGGCTACACCTTC.